What follows are 15 T cell receptor beta chains derived from one specimen sequenced in a study of PD-1 blockade in mismatch repair-deficient tumors. Measured with immunoSEQ multiplex PCR; TCRdb has only the in-frame clones, and not every one. The data show about 120,000 clones, with roughly 90% seen just once and 10% to 15% held by the top ten. Sequenced material: peripheral blood, taken 72 weeks after starting pembrolizumab. All receptors derive from an adult with mismatch repair-deficient cancer.

This sequence joins TRBV29-1 and TRBJ1-1, with TRBD1 matching 7 bases. V gave up 7 bases and J gave up 5 bases; unmatched junction bases: 10. The CDR3 spans 13 residues. CDR1 SQVTM and CDR2 ANQGSEA come from the germline V gene. This chain's CDR3 is CSASRGVRTEAFF. The CDR3 nucleotides read TGCAGCGCCTCCAGGGGGGTTCGGACTGAAGCTTTCTTT.

Only one count was recorded for this clone. The rearrangement joins TRBV6-5 to TRBJ2-1; D is unclear. The CDR3 is 16 residues long. Germline CDR1 is MNHEY and CDR2 is SVGAGI. The V end was cut by 0 bases, the J end by 5 bases, with 14 bases between. CDR3 coding DNA: TGTGCCAGCAGTTACTCAGGCCTCGTAATCCACAATGAGCAGTTCTTC. It codes for CASSYSGLVIHNEQFF.

The chain couples TRBV9 to TRBJ1-2; TRBD1 is a possible D gene (6 bases). Trimming removed 0 bases at V and 6 bases at J, with 9 bases between. Germline lookup yields CDR1 SGDLS and CDR2 YYNGEE. The CDR3 contains 13 residues. In DNA form, the CDR3 reads TGTGCCAGCAGCGTAGGGGGGGCTCATGGCTACACCTTC. Encoded protein: CASSVGGAHGYTF.

This chain uses TRBV21-1 with TRBJ1-5; the DNA was not compared with TRBD1, the D call given in the table. TRBV21-1 constitutes a pseudogene. The CDR3 is 16 amino acids. The CDR3: CASSQGPQSRNQPQHF. DNA for the CDR3: TGTGCCAGCAGCCAGGGCCCACAGAGCCGAAATCAGCCCCAGCATTTT.

The chain links TRBV27 to TRBJ2-5, with D possibly matching TRBD2 (5 bases). This CDR3 has 12 amino acids. Germline-derived CDR1 and CDR2 are MNHEY and SMNVEV (reference sequence). V shed 0 bases and J shed 7 bases, with 6 bases lying between them. The CDR3 reads CASSLSGGTQYF. CDR3 sequence (DNA): TGTGCCAGCAGTTTATCTGGAGGGACCCAGTACTTC.

CDR3 in DNA: TGTGCCAGCAGTTTAGCCCTCGGGGGGCGCTACGAGCAGTACTTC. This gives the protein CASSLALGGRYEQYF. The rearrangement joins TRBV28 to TRBJ2-7; a weak D match, TRBD2 (7 bases). This CDR3 comprises 15 residues. Per germline, CDR1 MDHEN and CDR2 SYDVKM. V lost 2 bases and J lost 3, with 14 bases in between.

The gene calls are TRBV7-9 and TRBJ2-1, with 7 bases matching TRBD1. J gave up 2 bases and V 1 base, and 11 bases lay outside the gene matches. The CDR3 covers 18 residues. Germline CDR1 is SEHNR and CDR2 is FQNEAQ (reference sequence). CDR3 in amino acids: CASSLDPFDRVTYNEQFF. The CDR3 nucleotides are TGTGCCAGCAGCTTAGATCCCTTTGACAGGGTGACCTACAATGAGCAGTTCTTC.

This chain joins TRBV7-9 and TRBJ2-7, with D tentatively TRBD2 (5 bases). CDR3 size: 13 residues. CDR1 is SEHNR and CDR2 is FQNEAQ in the germline V gene (reference sequence). V lost 5 bases and J lost 7, with 15 bases in between. As DNA, the CDR3 is TGTGCCAGCAGCCCCCGGCAGGAGGAGGAGCAGTACTTC. This gives the protein CASSPRQEEEQYF.

The rearrangement links TRBV2 to TRBJ1-1; TRBD1 might be the D (6 bases). The CDR3 sequence is 14 residues long. Germline CDR1 reads SNHLY; CDR2 reads FYNNEI. V lost 6 bases and J lost 0, with 11 bases in between. The CDR3 is CASRSRGMNTEAFF. The CDR3 bases are TGTGCCAGCAGAAGCAGGGGTATGAACACTGAAGCTTTCTTT. The entire variable domain, with the rest obtained from reference TRBV2 and TRBJ1-1, is as follows: EPEVTQTPSHQVTQMGQEVILRCVPISNHLYFYWYRQILGQKVEFLVSFYNNEISEKSEIFDDQFSVERPDGSNFTLKIRSTKLEDSAMYFCASRSRGMNTEAFFGQGTRLTVV.

The chain combines TRBV5-1 with TRBJ2-3; 7 bases line up with TRBD1. This CDR3 has 17 residues. Trimming cost V 4 bases and J 0 bases; bases outside gene matches: 11. The germline CDR1 and CDR2 sequences are SGHRS and YFSETQ. The CDR3: CASSPRTGTLSTDTQYF. DNA for the CDR3: TGCGCCAGCAGCCCCCGGACAGGAACCTTAAGCACAGATACGCAGTATTTT.

The chain carries TRBV19 and TRBJ2-1; D perhaps matches TRBD2 (6 bases). The CDR3 runs 14 residues. Trimming removed 7 bases from V and 5 bases from J, with 15 bases in between. Germline CDR1 LNHDA, CDR2 SQIVND (reference sequence). The DNA of the CDR3 is TGTGCCAGTATCGGGACTGGCACACACAATGAGCAGTTCTTC. This translates into CASIGTGTHNEQFF.

CDR3 nucleotide sequence: TGCGCCAGCAGTCAACCCCGACTCCAGGGATGCGAGCAGTACTTC. It codes for CASSQPRLQGCEQYF. The J gene is TRBJ2-7, the V gene TRBV23-1; TRBD1 is a possible D gene (5 bases). TRBV23-1 is an ORF for which the function is uncertain. This CDR3 spans 15 amino acids. Trimming cost V 2 bases and J 6 bases, with 17 bases left between them.

The chain is built from TRBV6-5 and TRBJ2-7; no clear D. Trimming stripped 5 bases from V and 8 bases from J, with 19 bases between. The CDR3 consists of 14 residues. Germline lookup yields CDR1 MNHEY and CDR2 SVGAGI. CDR3 residues: CASSEGLLPVKQYF. DNA of the CDR3: TGTGCCAGCAGTGAAGGTTTACTCCCTGTTAAGCAGTACTTC.

The J gene is TRBJ2-7, the V gene TRBV30; 7 positions agree with TRBD2. The germline V gene has CDR1 GTSNPN and CDR2 SVGIG (reference sequence). The CDR3 has 16 residues. J was trimmed by 2 bases and V by 0 bases; bases with no gene match: 10. The CDR3 nucleotides are TGTGCCTGGAGTGTACTTTGGGGGGGTTCGGCCTACGAGCAGTACTTC. It yields the protein CAWSVLWGGSAYEQYF. Looking up the rest from reference TRBV30 and TRBJ2-7 gives the full variable domain: SQTIHQWPATLVQPVGSPLSLECTVEGTSNPNLYWYRQAAGRGLQLLFYSVGIGQISSEVPQNLSASRPQDRQFILSSKKLLLSDSGFYLCAWSVLWGGSAYEQYFGPGTRLTVT.

CDR3 region: CASSFGPQPNEQYF. The DNA for the CDR3 is TGTGCCAGCAGTTTTGGGCCTCAGCCGAACGAGCAGTACTTC. The chain combines TRBV27 with TRBJ2-7; D is uncertain. Trimming shortened V by 3 bases and J by 5 bases, and 14 bases separated the two germline ends. CDR3 length: 14 residues. CDR1 and CDR2 from the germline V gene are MNHEY and SMNVEV (reference sequence).